This TCR beta chain was recovered during a study of cytomegalovirus exposure and HLA in healthy donors. For the study at large: Samples from HLA-typed donors yielded about 85 million unique TCRs in an early data release.

Regarding the study as a whole: About 87% or about 30% of the time was how often most TCR beta V segments were productive, according to an earlier analysis.

It was with 60 Vbeta and 13 Jbeta primers that the PCR ran. In the original processing: As a later analysis found, there were 60 million to 90 million unique TCR beta chains, of which 8.5 million to 14 million were shared. Profiled with immunoSEQ multiplex PCR; TCRdb holds only in-frame clones, not every one. V and J calls and clone size are those listed in that table; D and trimming were worked out from the DNA. This table has about 93,000 clones, 70% to 85% appearing once. This CDR3 has 15 amino acids. Germline CDR1 reads SGHRS; CDR2 reads YFSETQ. The V segment lost 4 bases and the J segment 6 bases; nucleotides outside the gene matches: 7. As to this clone: Its antigen is not identified.

V and J are TRBV5-1 and TRBJ2-7; TRBD2 matches at 13 bases. Sequenced: PBMCs. This clonotype was obtained from a man aged 50 to 60 in good health and CMV-seronegative. The CDR3 DNA reads TGCGCCAGCAGCGGCGGGACTAGCGGGAAGGTCGAGCAGTACTTC. It specifies CASSGGTSGKVEQYF.